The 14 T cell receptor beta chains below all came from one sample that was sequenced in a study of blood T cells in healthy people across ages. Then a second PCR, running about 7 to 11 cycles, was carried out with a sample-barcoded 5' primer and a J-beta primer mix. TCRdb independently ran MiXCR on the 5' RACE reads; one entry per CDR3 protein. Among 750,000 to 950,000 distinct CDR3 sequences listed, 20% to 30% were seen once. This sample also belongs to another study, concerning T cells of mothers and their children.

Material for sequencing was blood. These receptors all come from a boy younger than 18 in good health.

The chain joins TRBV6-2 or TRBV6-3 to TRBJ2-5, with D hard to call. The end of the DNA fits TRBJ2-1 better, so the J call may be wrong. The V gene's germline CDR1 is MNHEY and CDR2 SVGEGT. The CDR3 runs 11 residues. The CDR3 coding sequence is TGTGCCAGCACCACAAGCAATGAGCAGTTCTTC. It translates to CASTTSNEQFF.

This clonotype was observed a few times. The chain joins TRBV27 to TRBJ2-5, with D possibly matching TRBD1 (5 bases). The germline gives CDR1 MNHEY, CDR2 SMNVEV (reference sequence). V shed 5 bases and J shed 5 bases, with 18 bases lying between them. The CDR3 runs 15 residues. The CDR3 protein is CASSPFQGLRETQYF. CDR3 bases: TGTGCCAGCAGTCCTTTTCAGGGTCTAAGGGAGACCCAGTACTTC.

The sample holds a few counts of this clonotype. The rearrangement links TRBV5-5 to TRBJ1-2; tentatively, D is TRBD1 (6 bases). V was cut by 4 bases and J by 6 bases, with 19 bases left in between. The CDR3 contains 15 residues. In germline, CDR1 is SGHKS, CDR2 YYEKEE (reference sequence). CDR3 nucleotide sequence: TGTGCCAGCAGCGCACTTATGGACAGCGGGAATGGCTACACCTTC. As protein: CASSALMDSGNGYTF. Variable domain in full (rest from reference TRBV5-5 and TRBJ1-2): DAGVTQSPTHLIKTRGQQVTLRCSPISGHKSVSWYQQVLGQGPQFIFQYYEKEERGRGNFPDRFSARQFPNYSSELNVNALLLGDSALYLCASSALMDSGNGYTFGSGTRLTVV.

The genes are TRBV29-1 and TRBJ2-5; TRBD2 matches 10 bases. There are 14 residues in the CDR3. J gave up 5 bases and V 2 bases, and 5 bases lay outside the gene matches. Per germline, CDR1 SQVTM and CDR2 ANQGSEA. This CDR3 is CSVELAGVFETQYF. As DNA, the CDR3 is TGCAGCGTTGAACTAGCGGGAGTTTTTGAGACCCAGTACTTC.

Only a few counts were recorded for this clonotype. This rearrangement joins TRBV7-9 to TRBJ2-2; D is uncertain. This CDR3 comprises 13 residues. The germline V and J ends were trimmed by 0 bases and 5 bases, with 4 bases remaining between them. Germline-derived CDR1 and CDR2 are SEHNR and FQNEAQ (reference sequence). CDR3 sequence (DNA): TGTGCCAGCAGCTTAGCGGAAACCGGGGAGCTGTTTTTT. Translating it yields CASSLAETGELFF.

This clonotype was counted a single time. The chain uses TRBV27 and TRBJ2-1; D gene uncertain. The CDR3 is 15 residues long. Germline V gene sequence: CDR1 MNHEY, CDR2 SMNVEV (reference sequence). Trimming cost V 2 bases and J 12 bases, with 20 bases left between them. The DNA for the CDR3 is TGTGCCAGCAGTTTAGCGCAAGTCAACAATGAGCGGCAGTTCTTC. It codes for CASSLAQVNNERQFF.

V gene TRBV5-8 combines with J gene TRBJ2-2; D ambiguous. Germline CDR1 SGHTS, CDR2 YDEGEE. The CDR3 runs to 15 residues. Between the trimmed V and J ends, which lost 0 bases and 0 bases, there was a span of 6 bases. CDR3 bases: TGTGCCAGCAGCTTGGTGGCAGCGAACACCGGGGAGCTGTTTTTT. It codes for CASSLVAANTGELFF.

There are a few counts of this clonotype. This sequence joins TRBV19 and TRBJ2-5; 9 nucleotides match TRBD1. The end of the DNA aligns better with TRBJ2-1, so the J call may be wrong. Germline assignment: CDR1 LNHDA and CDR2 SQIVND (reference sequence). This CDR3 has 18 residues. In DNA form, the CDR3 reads TGTGCCAGTAGTATAAGAAAGAGTCGGGACAGGGAGGAGAATGAGCAGTTCTTC. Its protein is CASSIRKSRDREENEQFF.

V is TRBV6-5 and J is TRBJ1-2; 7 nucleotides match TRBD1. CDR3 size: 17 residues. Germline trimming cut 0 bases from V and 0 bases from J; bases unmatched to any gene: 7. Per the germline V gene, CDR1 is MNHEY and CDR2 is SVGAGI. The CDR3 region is CASSYSSAGGSNYGYTF. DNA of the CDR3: TGTGCCAGCAGTTACTCTTCGGCAGGGGGATCTAACTATGGCTACACCTTC.

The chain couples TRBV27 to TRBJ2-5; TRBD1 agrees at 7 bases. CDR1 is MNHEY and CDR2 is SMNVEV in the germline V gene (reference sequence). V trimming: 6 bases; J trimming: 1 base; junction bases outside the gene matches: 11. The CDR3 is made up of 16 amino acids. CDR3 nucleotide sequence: TGTGCCAGCAGCCGAATCGGGACAGCCGCCCAAGAGACCCAGTACTTC. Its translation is CASSRIGTAAQETQYF.

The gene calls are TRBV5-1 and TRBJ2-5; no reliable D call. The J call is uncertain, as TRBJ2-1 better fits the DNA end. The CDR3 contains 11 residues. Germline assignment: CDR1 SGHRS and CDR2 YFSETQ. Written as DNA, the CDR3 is TGCGCCAGCAGCTTTGCGTCTGAGCAGTTCTTC. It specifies CASSFASEQFF.

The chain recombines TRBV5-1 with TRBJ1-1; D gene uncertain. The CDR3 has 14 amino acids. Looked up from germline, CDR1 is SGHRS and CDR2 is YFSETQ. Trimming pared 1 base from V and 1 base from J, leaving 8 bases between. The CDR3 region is CASSLYGRNTEAFF. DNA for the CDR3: TGCGCCAGCAGCTTGTATGGCCGGAACACTGAAGCTTTCTTT.

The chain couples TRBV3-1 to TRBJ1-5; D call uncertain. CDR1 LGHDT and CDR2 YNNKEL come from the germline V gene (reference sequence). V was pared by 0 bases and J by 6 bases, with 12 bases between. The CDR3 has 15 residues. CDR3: CASSQEGWYGQPQHF. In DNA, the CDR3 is TGTGCCAGCAGCCAAGAAGGGTGGTATGGTCAGCCCCAGCATTTT.

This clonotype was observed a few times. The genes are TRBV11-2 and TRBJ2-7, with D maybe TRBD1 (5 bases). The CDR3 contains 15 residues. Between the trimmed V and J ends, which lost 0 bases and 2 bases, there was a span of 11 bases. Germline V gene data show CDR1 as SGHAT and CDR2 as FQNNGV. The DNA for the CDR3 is TGTGCCAGCAGCTTAGATTTAAGACAGACCTACGAGCAGTACTTC. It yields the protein CASSLDLRQTYEQYF.